This paragraph reports one T cell receptor beta chain. Per the germline V gene, CDR1 is SGHRS and CDR2 is YFSETQ. This CDR3 comprises 15 residues. V was shortened by 1 base and J by 2 bases, with 11 bases between the two germline ends. This entry belongs to a study of cytomegalovirus exposure and HLA in healthy donors. In the PCR, 60 Vbeta and 13 Jbeta primers were used. TCRdb's copy holds only in-frame clones and misses some; the assay was immunoSEQ multiplex PCR. The data show roughly 97,000 clones, roughly four fifths seen once. Specimen: PBMCs. The sequence derives from a man in his forties or fifties in good health and CMV-seropositive. V and J are TRBV5-1 and TRBJ2-3; the D gene is possibly TRBD2 (6 bases). Here the CDR3 reads CASSLTSIFTDTQYF. Here the CDR3 DNA reads TGCGCCAGCAGCTTGACTAGCATTTTCACAGATACGCAGTATTTT. Looking up the rest from reference TRBV5-1 and TRBJ2-3 gives the full variable domain: KAGVTQTPRYLIKTRGQQVTLSCSPISGHRSVSWYQQTPGQGLQFLFEYFSETQRNKGNFPGRFSGRQFSNSRSEMNVSTLELGDSALYLCASSLTSIFTDTQYFGPGTRLTVL.